The rows below give T cell receptor beta chains drawn from one sample of a study of blood T cells in healthy people across ages. TCRdb fed the 5' RACE reads into MiXCR, producing one record per CDR3 protein. The profile shows over 1.5 million distinct CDR3 sequences, around 50% of them singletons. The specimen sequenced was blood. The source of these receptors is a woman in her thirties or forties in good health. CDR3s include the opening cysteine and the closing phenylalanine or tryptophan. D genes are given only for firm matches. Rows may omit the clone size; those that give it use once, few, many or a size class.

v_call: TRBV12-3/TRBV12-4; d_call: -; clone_size: few; j_call: TRBJ2-4; cdr3_nt: TGTGCCAGCAGAACGACCGGGAGATCAAACATTCAGTACTTC; cdr3_aa: CASRTTGRSNIQYF
v_call: TRBV5-6; d_call: TRBD2; clone_size: few; j_call: TRBJ2-5; cdr3_nt: TGTGCCAGCAGGCTGGCGGGGGGCGGTGTTTATGAGCAGTACTTC; cdr3_aa: CASRLAGGGVYEQYF
v_call: TRBV7-2; d_call: -; clone_size: -; j_call: TRBJ2-3; cdr3_nt: TGTGCCAGCACCCCGTGGAGGGAGTCAGGTACGCAGTATTTT; cdr3_aa: CASTPWRESGTQYF
v_call: TRBV9; d_call: -; clone_size: once; j_call: TRBJ1-2; cdr3_nt: TGTGCCAGCAGCTCAGGGGATGGCTATGGCTACACCTTC; cdr3_aa: CASSSGDGYGYTF
v_call: TRBV20-1; d_call: TRBD1; clone_size: -; j_call: TRBJ2-4; cdr3_nt: TGCAGTGCGCGGGTCTACCTTCAGGGGGCCCAGTACTTC; cdr3_aa: CSARVYLQGAQYF
v_call: TRBV20-1; d_call: -; clone_size: -; j_call: TRBJ2-7; cdr3_nt: TGCAGTGCTAGAGATACTCTGATCTACGAGCAGTACTTC; cdr3_aa: CSARDTLIYEQYF
v_call: TRBV7-9; d_call: -; clone_size: -; j_call: TRBJ2-5; cdr3_nt: TGTGCCAGCAGTCCCGGGGCCAGGAAGGAGACCCAGTACTTC; cdr3_aa: CASSPGARKETQYF
v_call: TRBV6-6; d_call: -; clone_size: few; j_call: TRBJ2-5; cdr3_nt: TGTGCCAGCACCCCATCGGGACTCCAAGAGACCCAGTACTTC; cdr3_aa: CASTPSGLQETQYF
v_call: TRBV29-1; d_call: -; clone_size: -; j_call: TRBJ1-2; cdr3_nt: TGCAGCGTTGAAGATGAGGGGGAAGGAGGAGGCTACACCTTC; cdr3_aa: CSVEDEGEGGGYTF
v_call: TRBV20-1; d_call: -; clone_size: -; j_call: TRBJ2-7; cdr3_nt: TGCAGTGCTAGAAGTACCAACTACGAGCAGTACTTC; cdr3_aa: CSARSTNYEQYF
v_call: TRBV4-3; d_call: TRBD1; clone_size: -; j_call: TRBJ1-2; cdr3_nt: TGCGCCAGCAGCCGACAGGGAATTCATGGCTACACCTTC; cdr3_aa: CASSRQGIHGYTF
v_call: TRBV12-5; d_call: TRBD1; clone_size: -; j_call: TRBJ2-6; cdr3_nt: TGTGCTAGTGGTTCCTTTCCCGGGACAGGACGAGGTGGGGCCAACGTCCTGACTTTC; cdr3_aa: CASGSFPGTGRGGANVLTF
v_call: TRBV4-2; d_call: TRBD1; clone_size: -; j_call: TRBJ1-2; cdr3_nt: TGTGCCAGCAGCCAAGAAAGTGGGGACAGCTACTATGGCTACACCTTC; cdr3_aa: CASSQESGDSYYGYTF
v_call: TRBV6-2/TRBV6-3; d_call: -; clone_size: once; j_call: TRBJ2-7; cdr3_nt: TGTGCCACCACACAGGTCGGGGCCTACGAGCAGTACTTC; cdr3_aa: CATTQVGAYEQYF
v_call: TRBV20-1; d_call: -; clone_size: -; j_call: TRBJ2-7; cdr3_nt: TGCAGTGCTAGAGGCAGGCACTCCTACGAGCAGTACTTC; cdr3_aa: CSARGRHSYEQYF
v_call: TRBV5-1; d_call: TRBD1; clone_size: -; j_call: TRBJ1-5; cdr3_nt: TGCGCCAGCAGCCCGCTCGGACAGGGGCATCAGCCCCAGCATTTT; cdr3_aa: CASSPLGQGHQPQHF
v_call: TRBV10-3; d_call: -; clone_size: -; j_call: TRBJ2-5; cdr3_nt: TGTGCCACCAGGGCCCAGGTCTATGAGCAGTACTTC; cdr3_aa: CATRAQVYEQYF
v_call: TRBV6-2/TRBV6-3; d_call: TRBD2; clone_size: once; j_call: TRBJ2-5; cdr3_nt: TGTGCCACTAAAGGACTAGCGGGGTCTACGGCCCAGTACTTC; cdr3_aa: CATKGLAGSTAQYF
v_call: TRBV27; d_call: TRBD1; clone_size: -; j_call: TRBJ1-2; cdr3_nt: TGTGCCAGCAGTTTATTCTGGACAGGGCAATCTAACTATGGCTACACCTTC; cdr3_aa: CASSLFWTGQSNYGYTF
v_call: TRBV27; d_call: -; clone_size: few; j_call: TRBJ2-1; cdr3_nt: TGTGCCAGCAGTTTATCCTCCCGACTAGTTCGAGGCAATGAGCAGTTCTTC; cdr3_aa: CASSLSSRLVRGNEQFF
v_call: TRBV28; d_call: TRBD2; clone_size: -; j_call: TRBJ2-3; cdr3_nt: TGTGCCAGCAGTAATTTAGCGGGGGGCATCACAGATACGCAGTATTTT; cdr3_aa: CASSNLAGGITDTQYF
v_call: TRBV4-3; d_call: -; clone_size: -; j_call: TRBJ2-1; cdr3_nt: TGCGCCAGCAGCCCCCGGTGGCACAGCTCCTACAATGAGCAGTTCTTC; cdr3_aa: CASSPRWHSSYNEQFF
v_call: TRBV12-3/TRBV12-4; d_call: -; clone_size: few; j_call: TRBJ1-2; cdr3_nt: TGCGCCAGCAGCTTACGGGGGCAAGACTATGGCTACACCTTC; cdr3_aa: CASSLRGQDYGYTF
v_call: TRBV13; d_call: -; clone_size: few; j_call: TRBJ2-1; cdr3_nt: TGTGCCAGCAGCTCTCGGATCGGGGGCTCCTACAATGAGCAGTTCTTC; cdr3_aa: CASSSRIGGSYNEQFF
v_call: TRBV11-2; d_call: TRBD1; clone_size: few; j_call: TRBJ2-1; cdr3_nt: TGTGCCAGCAGCTTTGGACGGGACAGGGTATTCGATGAGCAGTTCTTC; cdr3_aa: CASSFGRDRVFDEQFF
v_call: TRBV7-9; d_call: -; clone_size: few; j_call: TRBJ1-2; cdr3_nt: TGTGCCAGCAGCTTAGGCGGACAGAATCTGGCCTTCGGCTACACCTTC; cdr3_aa: CASSLGGQNLAFGYTF
v_call: TRBV6-5; d_call: -; clone_size: -; j_call: TRBJ2-7; cdr3_nt: TGTGCCAGCAGGATAGGGGAGTTGGGATACGAGCAGTACTTC; cdr3_aa: CASRIGELGYEQYF
v_call: TRBV5-6; d_call: -; clone_size: few; j_call: TRBJ2-7; cdr3_nt: TGTGCCAGCAGCTCCTGGGGGGTTAGCTCCTACGAGCAGTACTTC; cdr3_aa: CASSSWGVSSYEQYF